This passage covers 32 T cell receptor beta chains from one sample sequenced in a study of shared clonotypes between healthy human individuals. Generated by immunoSEQ multiplex PCR, the TCRdb table keeps only in-frame clones and is missing some. The sample lists approximately 2.5 million clones; just over 90% were seen once. Sample: naive CD4+ T cells sorted from blood. Subset reported: CD45RA+ positively selected. All receptors come from a young man in good health.

V gene TRBV5-4 combines with J gene TRBJ2-7; D remains unclear. There are 12 residues in the CDR3. V lost 4 bases to trimming and J lost 3 bases, with 8 bases between them. Germline loops: CDR1 SGHNT, CDR2 YYREEE (reference sequence). CDR3 sequence: CASSMDHYEQYF. The CDR3 bases are TGTGCCAGCAGCATGGACCACTACGAGCAGTACTTC.

This chain links TRBV11-3 with TRBJ2-7; TRBD2 is a possible D gene (6 bases). Looked up from germline, CDR1 is SGHNT and CDR2 is YENEEA. The CDR3 sequence is 14 residues long. The V end lost 2 bases, the J end lost 3 bases, and 11 bases lay between the germline ends. The CDR3 DNA reads as TGTGCCAGCAGCTTATCTCGGGAGAGCTACGAGCAGTACTTC. Translated: CASSLSRESYEQYF.

CDR3 nucleotide sequence: TGTGCCAGCAGCTTACCCGGACTAGCGGGAGGGGAGACCCAGTACTTC. Its protein product is CASSLPGLAGGETQYF. The chain uses TRBV7-2 and TRBJ2-5; TRBD2 agrees at 15 bases. Per the germline V gene, CDR1 is SGHTA and CDR2 is FQGNSA. With V trimmed by 2 bases and J by 5 bases, 3 bases remained unmatched. The CDR3 spans 16 residues.

This clone was found once. The chain's CDR3 is CASSSEPGLAHNEQFF. The CDR3 coding sequence is TGTGCCAGCAGCTCAGAGCCGGGACTAGCCCACAATGAGCAGTTCTTC. The rearrangement joins TRBV7-2 to TRBJ2-1, with TRBD2 matching 9 bases. The germline V gene has CDR1 SGHTA and CDR2 FQGNSA. The CDR3 is 16 residues long. Unmatched junction bases numbered 9, after V lost 4 bases and J lost 5 bases.

The chain combines TRBV11-2 with TRBJ1-1, with 7 bases aligning to TRBD1. Germline lookup yields CDR1 SGHAT and CDR2 FQNNGV. The CDR3 contains 17 residues. J lost 6 bases, V lost 1 base, and 14 bases had no gene match. The DNA of the CDR3 is TGTGCCAGCAGCTTAGTGGCAATGGGACAGTCTACCTCTGAAGCTTTCTTT. Encoded protein: CASSLVAMGQSTSEAFF. Drawing the rest from reference TRBV11-2 and TRBJ1-1, the complete variable domain is EAGVAQSPRYKIIEKRQSVAFWCNPISGHATLYWYQQILGQGPKLLIQFQNNGVVDDSQLPKDRFSAERLKGVDSTLKIQPAKLEDSAVYLCASSLVAMGQSTSEAFFGQGTRLTVV.

The V call is TRBV7-9, the J call TRBJ2-5; 11 bases agree with TRBD1. With V trimmed by 3 bases and J by 4 bases, 4 bases remained unmatched. Germline CDR1 is SEHNR and CDR2 is FQNEAQ (reference sequence). This CDR3 region has 15 residues. The CDR3 sequence is CASSFGTGGRETQYF. The CDR3 DNA sequence: TGTGCCAGCAGCTTCGGGACAGGGGGGCGAGAGACCCAGTACTTC. Together with reference TRBV7-9 and TRBJ2-5, the CDR3 gives the full variable domain: DTGVSQNPRHKITKRGQNVTFRCDPISEHNRLYWYRQTLGQGPEFLTYFQNEAQLEKSRLLSDRFSAERPKGSFSTLEIQRTEQGDSAMYLCASSFGTGGRETQYFGPGTRLLVL.

The chain uses TRBV7-8 and TRBJ2-5, with no clear D. There are 13 residues in the CDR3. Trimming stripped 1 base from V and 3 bases from J, with 6 bases between. From germline, CDR1 is SGHVS and CDR2 FQNEAQ. CDR3 sequence reads: CASSLGVKETQYF. CDR3 in DNA: TGTGCCAGCAGCTTAGGCGTGAAAGAGACCCAGTACTTC.

A remark on this clone: The identical CDR3 is also encoded by other nucleotide sequences in the sample. The genes are TRBV11-2 and TRBJ2-1; D is undetermined. The CDR3 has 15 amino acids. CDR1 SGHAT and CDR2 FQNNGV come from the germline V gene. V was cut by 0 bases and J by 0 bases, with 6 bases left in between. In nucleotides, the CDR3 is TGTGCCAGCAGCTTAGATGGCAGCTCCTACAATGAGCAGTTCTTC. It is translated as CASSLDGSSYNEQFF.

The chain joins TRBV6-5 to TRBJ2-1; 9 positions agree with TRBD1. This CDR3 has 15 residues. The trim removed 6 bases at V and 4 bases at J, leaving 7 bases unmatched. Germline CDR1 reads MNHEY; CDR2 reads SVGAGI. The chain's CDR3 is CASSYGQGTYNEQFF. DNA for the CDR3: TGTGCCAGCAGCTACGGACAGGGGACTTACAATGAGCAGTTCTTC.

A remark on this clone: This same CDR3 is encoded by further DNA sequences in the sample. V usage is TRBV19 and J usage is TRBJ1-5, with 7 bases lining up with TRBD1. The length of the CDR3 is 14 residues. Germline V CDR1 and CDR2: LNHDA, SQIVND (reference sequence). The junction had 4 bases not matched to a gene; V was cut back by 4 bases and J by 4 bases. CDR3 sequence: CASSSVRGNQPQHF. CDR3 nucleotide sequence: TGTGCCAGTAGTAGTGTCAGGGGGAATCAGCCCCAGCATTTT.

The chain uses TRBV7-6 and TRBJ1-6; D gene uncertain. Germline V gene lookup returns CDR1 SGHVS and CDR2 FNYEAQ. V was cut by 0 bases and J by 8 bases, with 5 bases left in between. The CDR3 length is 13 residues. The CDR3 coding sequence is TGTGCCAGCAGCTTAGCGCCGGATTCACCCCTCCACTTT. This sequence encodes CASSLAPDSPLHF.

The sample holds many counts of this clone. Other DNA sequences from this sample encode an identical CDR3 as well. The chain combines TRBV2 with TRBJ1-1; D call uncertain. The CDR3 has 13 residues. The V gene's germline CDR1 is SNHLY and CDR2 FYNNEI. V was cut by 7 bases and J by 1 base, with 10 bases left in between. The CDR3 reads CASTQGENTEAFF. The CDR3 region has the DNA TGTGCCAGCACCCAAGGAGAGAACACTGAAGCTTTCTTT.

V is TRBV6-5 and J is TRBJ1-4; 7 bases map to TRBD1. The CDR3 contains 16 residues. The germline gives CDR1 MNHEY, CDR2 SVGAGI. Trimming at V came to 0 bases and at J to 4 bases, leaving 5 bases not matched to a gene. The CDR3 DNA follows: TGTGCCAGCAGTTACTCGCTGACAGGGAGTAATGAAAAACTGTTTTTT. Its protein is CASSYSLTGSNEKLFF.

V gene TRBV10-3 combines with J gene TRBJ1-3; D is unresolved. Germline V lookup: CDR1 ENHRY, CDR2 SYGVKD. The CDR3 covers 16 residues. V was cut by 4 bases and J by 3 bases, with 16 bases left in between. This CDR3 is CAISGSKLAGGNTIYF. CDR3 coding DNA: TGTGCCATCAGTGGTTCAAAGCTCGCGGGTGGAAACACCATATATTTT.

This chain uses TRBV5-1 with TRBJ1-2, with D hard to call. The germline V gene encodes CDR1 SGHRS and CDR2 YFSETQ. This CDR3 region has 12 residues. V lost 4 bases and J lost 8, with 12 bases in between. DNA of the CDR3: TGCGCCAGCAGCGAAAAAACTCTCGGCTACACCTTC. Its translation: CASSEKTLGYTF. Together with reference TRBV5-1 and TRBJ1-2, the CDR3 gives the full variable domain: KAGVTQTPRYLIKTRGQQVTLSCSPISGHRSVSWYQQTPGQGLQFLFEYFSETQRNKGNFPGRFSGRQFSNSRSEMNVSTLELGDSALYLCASSEKTLGYTFGSGTRLTVV.

This clone was found once. The chain combines TRBV19 with TRBJ1-2; D is unresolved. V was pared by 7 bases and J by 4 bases, with 16 bases between. The CDR3 loop spans 14 amino acids. CDR1 and CDR2 (germline): LNHDA, SQIVND (reference sequence). The CDR3 is CASNGANLGYGYTF. CDR3 DNA: TGTGCCAGTAATGGTGCTAACTTGGGCTATGGCTACACCTTC. Variable domain in full (rest from reference TRBV19 and TRBJ1-2): DGGITQSPKYLFRKEGQNVTLSCEQNLNHDAMYWYRQDPGQGLRLIYYSQIVNDFQKGDIAEGYSVSREKKESFPLTVTSAQKNPTAFYLCASNGANLGYGYTFGSGTRLTVV.

This rearrangement joins TRBV6-1 to TRBJ1-6, with no clear D. V was trimmed by 8 bases and J by 8 bases, leaving 13 bases between them. CDR1 and CDR2 (germline): MNHNS, SASEGT. This CDR3 has 13 residues. Written as DNA, the CDR3 is TGTGCCAGCCAAAGAGGATCGGATTCACCCCTCCACTTT. Protein: CASQRGSDSPLHF.

The chain employs TRBV5-1 and TRBJ2-1; 9 bases map to TRBD2. This CDR3 has 15 residues. Germline trimming cut 0 bases from V and 8 bases from J; bases unmatched to any gene: 6. Germline CDR1 reads SGHRS; CDR2 reads YFSETQ. The CDR3 coding sequence is TGCGCCAGCAGCTTGGAAGGGACTAGCTTCGATGAGCAGTTCTTC. It encodes CASSLEGTSFDEQFF. Full variable domain (remainder filled in from reference TRBV5-1 and TRBJ2-1): KAGVTQTPRYLIKTRGQQVTLSCSPISGHRSVSWYQQTPGQGLQFLFEYFSETQRNKGNFPGRFSGRQFSNSRSEMNVSTLELGDSALYLCASSLEGTSFDEQFFGPGTRLTVL.

The rearrangement links TRBV19 to TRBJ1-1, with 8 bases aligning to TRBD1. The CDR3 runs to 14 residues. Trimming cost V 0 bases and J 6 bases; bases outside gene matches: 3. The germline CDR1 and CDR2 sequences are LNHDA and SQIVND (reference sequence). The CDR3 is CASSIEGQVSEAFF. CDR3 bases: TGTGCCAGTAGTATAGAGGGACAGGTCTCTGAAGCTTTCTTT.

This chain uses TRBV28 with TRBJ1-3; the D is unclear. Germline CDR1 MDHEN, CDR2 SYDVKM. The CDR3 spans 14 residues. V dropped 9 bases and J dropped 0 bases, with 12 bases sitting between them. In DNA, the CDR3 is TGTGCCAGTTACAGTCAACCCTCTGGAAACACCATATATTTT. Translating gives CASYSQPSGNTIYF.

This chain uses TRBV11-2 with TRBJ1-6; possibly TRBD1 for D (6 bases). Germline V CDR1 and CDR2: SGHAT, FQNNGV. V dropped 4 bases and J dropped 7 bases, with 14 bases sitting between them. CDR3 length: 15 residues. The CDR3, as DNA: TGTGCCAGCAGCTCCCGGACAGCGCCGAATTCACCCCTCCACTTT. This encodes CASSSRTAPNSPLHF.

The J gene is TRBJ1-1, the V gene TRBV7-2, with 8 bases lining up with TRBD1. The junction had 5 bases not matched to a gene; V was cut back by 4 bases and J by 4 bases. The CDR3 is 14 residues long. The germline gives CDR1 SGHTA, CDR2 FQGNSA. CDR3 protein: CASSSMTGVTEAFF. CDR3 bases: TGTGCCAGCAGCTCCATGACAGGGGTCACTGAAGCTTTCTTT.

A single count supports this clone. CDR3 residues: CASRGLGGANEKLFF. The CDR3 nucleotides are TGTGCCAGCAGGGGACTCGGGGGGGCTAATGAAAAACTGTTTTTT. The rearrangement uses TRBV6-5 and TRBJ1-4; a weak D match, TRBD1 (5 bases). V was cut by 6 bases and J by 3 bases, with 14 bases left in between. This CDR3 has 15 amino acids. Germline lookup yields CDR1 MNHEY and CDR2 SVGAGI.

The chain links TRBV19 to TRBJ2-5; no definite D call. This CDR3 has 12 amino acids. The germline V and J ends were trimmed by 3 bases and 4 bases, with 6 bases remaining between them. CDR1 and CDR2 from the germline V gene are LNHDA and SQIVND (reference sequence). The CDR3 reads CASSMQGETQYF. CDR3 coding DNA: TGTGCCAGTAGTATGCAAGGAGAGACCCAGTACTTC.

The J gene is TRBJ1-6, the V gene TRBV11-1; D unresolved. The CDR3 extends over 14 amino acids. Trimming took 1 base from V and 10 from J, leaving 11 bases between them. The germline V gene encodes CDR1 SGHAT and CDR2 FQDESV (reference sequence). CDR3 sequence: CASSLEGGPSPLHF. As DNA, the CDR3 is TGTGCCAGCAGCTTAGAGGGCGGGCCCTCACCCCTCCACTTT. The full variable domain, completed using reference TRBV11-1 and TRBJ1-6, is EAEVAQSPRYKITEKSQAVAFWCDPISGHATLYWYRQILGQGPELLVQFQDESVVDDSQLPKDRFSAERLKGVDSTLKIQPAELGDSAMYLCASSLEGGPSPLHFGNGTRLTVT.

The V gene is TRBV28, the J gene TRBJ2-3, with D perhaps matching TRBD1 or TRBD2 (6 bases each). Deletions cut 7 bases from V and 2 bases from J, with 13 bases between. The CDR3 loop spans 14 amino acids. CDR1 is MDHEN, CDR2 SYDVKM, per germline. CDR3 bases: TGTGCCAGCACGGTGGGGGGCCTCACAGATACGCAGTATTTT. Amino acids: CASTVGGLTDTQYF.

This clone was observed once. The chain recombines TRBV2 with TRBJ1-1; maybe TRBD1 (5 bases). This CDR3 comprises 13 residues. In germline, CDR1 is SNHLY, CDR2 FYNNEI. The V end was cut by 0 bases, the J end by 11 bases, with 13 bases between. The chain's CDR3 is CASSEAGAGGAFF. CDR3 DNA: TGTGCCAGCAGTGAAGCCGGGGCAGGAGGCGCTTTCTTT. Using reference TRBV2 and TRBJ1-1 for the parts outside the CDR3, the full variable domain is EPEVTQTPSHQVTQMGQEVILRCVPISNHLYFYWYRQILGQKVEFLVSFYNNEISEKSEIFDDQFSVERPDGSNFTLKIRSTKLEDSAMYFCASSEAGAGGAFFGQGTRLTVV.

The chain combines TRBV19 with TRBJ2-7; 10 bases are a match to TRBD1. V shed 1 base and J 2 bases; nucleotides not matched to a gene: 8. CDR3 length: 17 amino acids. CDR1 LNHDA and CDR2 SQIVND come from the germline V gene (reference sequence). DNA of the CDR3: TGTGCCAGTAGTATAGCCCTAGGGACAGGGGCGACCTACGAGCAGTACTTC. Translating gives CASSIALGTGATYEQYF.

The chain has TRBV7-2 and TRBJ1-3, with D perhaps matching TRBD1 (5 bases). CDR1 and CDR2 from the germline V gene are SGHTA and FQGNSA. Trimming stripped 4 bases from V and 0 bases from J, with 13 bases between. The CDR3 sequence is 16 residues long. This CDR3 reads CASSSERGFSGNTIYF. The CDR3 DNA sequence: TGTGCCAGCAGCTCAGAGAGGGGATTCTCTGGAAACACCATATATTTT.

This chain joins TRBV5-4 and TRBJ2-5, with D possibly matching TRBD1 (6 bases). CDR1 and CDR2 from the germline V gene are SGHNT and YYREEE (reference sequence). There are 15 residues in the CDR3. With 0 bases removed from V and 1 base from J, the gap between germline ends came to 10 bases. The CDR3 DNA reads as TGTGCCAGCAGCTTGGGACAGGCCCTCCAAGAGACCCAGTACTTC. As protein: CASSLGQALQETQYF. The variable domain in full, with the rest retrieved from reference TRBV5-4 and TRBJ2-5, is ETGVTQSPTHLIKTRGQQVTLRCSSQSGHNTVSWYQQALGQGPQFIFQYYREEENGRGNFPPRFSGLQFPNYSSELNVNALELDDSALYLCASSLGQALQETQYFGPGTRLLVL.

The chain employs TRBV10-1 and TRBJ1-6; TRBD1 might be the D (5 bases). V was shortened by 7 bases and J by 3 bases, with 28 bases between the two germline ends. Germline CDR1 and CDR2: WNHNN and SYGVQD (reference sequence). This CDR3 spans 20 amino acids. The CDR3 sequence: CASKTRDPFLLSCYNSPLHF. The CDR3 DNA is TGCGCCAGCAAAACCCGGGACCCCTTTTTATTATCTTGCTATAATTCACCCCTCCACTTT.

V gene TRBV11-2 combines with J gene TRBJ1-1; D is uncertain. CDR3 size: 15 residues. V lost 3 bases and J lost 1, with 12 bases in between. In germline, CDR1 is SGHAT, CDR2 FQNNGV. CDR3 region: CASSFDGEANTEAFF. CDR3 sequence (DNA): TGTGCCAGCAGCTTTGACGGGGAAGCGAACACTGAAGCTTTCTTT.